The clone carrying this T cell receptor beta chain has just one count. This record belongs to a study of technical replicates of blood from a few donors. This CDR3 spans 15 amino acids. The ends lost 0 bases at V and 3 bases at J; junction bases unmatched: 1. Germline CDR1 is SGHTA and CDR2 is FQGNSA. This table comes from immunoSEQ multiplex PCR, and its TCRdb copy is limited to in-frame clones, with some not included. The sample lists nearly 80,000 clones, about 92% seen once, with 0.4% to 0.45% in the top ten. J is TRBJ2-7 and V is TRBV7-2, with 11 bases aligning to TRBD2. The sample taken for sequencing was T cells isolated from PBMCs. This TCR was recovered from a human donor in good health. CDR3 nucleotides: TGTGCCAGCAGCTTAGCTAGCGGGAGGGTCTACGAGCAGTACTTC. This translates into CASSLASGRVYEQYF.